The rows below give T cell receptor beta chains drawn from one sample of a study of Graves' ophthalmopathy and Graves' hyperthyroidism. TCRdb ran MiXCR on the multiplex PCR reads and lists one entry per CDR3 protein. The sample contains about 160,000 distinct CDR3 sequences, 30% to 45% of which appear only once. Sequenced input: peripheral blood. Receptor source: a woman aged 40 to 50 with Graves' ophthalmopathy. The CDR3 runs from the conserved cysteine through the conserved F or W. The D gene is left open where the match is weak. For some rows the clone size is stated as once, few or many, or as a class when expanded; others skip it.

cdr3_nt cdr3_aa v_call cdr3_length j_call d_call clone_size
TGTGCCAGCAGTCCATTGTCGGATACGCAGTATTTT CASSPLSDTQYF TRBV12-3/TRBV12-4 12 TRBJ2-3 . .
TGTGCCAGCAGTTCTCGACAGGGCACTGAAGCTTTCTTT CASSSRQGTEAFF TRBV12-3/TRBV12-4 13 TRBJ1-1 TRBD1 .
TGTGCCAGCAGCTTTTATGTGACCCTGAGCTCCTATAATTCACCCCTCCACTTT CASSFYVTLSSYNSPLHF TRBV7-2 18 TRBJ1-6 . .
TGCAGTGCTAGATTTACTAGCGGGAAAGAGACCCAGTACTTC CSARFTSGKETQYF TRBV20-1 14 TRBJ2-5 TRBD2 many
TGCGCCAGCAGCCAGGACAGGACAGGGGTAGATACGCAGTATTTT CASSQDRTGVDTQYF TRBV4-3 15 TRBJ2-3 TRBD1 many
TGCAGTGCTAGAGCAGATAGCAATCAGCCCCAGCATTTT CSARADSNQPQHF TRBV20-1 13 TRBJ1-5 . many
TGTGCCAGCAGCTTAGGGCCACAGGGGAATCAGCCCCAGCATTTT CASSLGPQGNQPQHF TRBV7-8 15 TRBJ1-5 TRBD1 once
TGTGCCAGCAGCTTGGGACGCGGATTTTACGAGCAGTACTTC CASSLGRGFYEQYF TRBV6-2/TRBV6-3 14 TRBJ2-7 . few
TGTGCCAGCTCCCAGGGGGCGCTGACTGAAGCTTTCTTT CASSQGALTEAFF TRBV7-8 13 TRBJ1-1 TRBD1 .
TGTGCCAGCAGTTTGCGTACGACTATTACAGGGGGCTTGACTGAAGCTTTCTTT CASSLRTTITGGLTEAFF TRBV12-3/TRBV12-4 18 TRBJ1-1 TRBD1 .
TGTGCCAGCAGCGGCCCTCAGGAGACCCAGTACTTC CASSGPQETQYF TRBV3-1 12 TRBJ2-5 . many
TGTGCCATTAGCGGGAGCTGGACAGATACGCAGTATTTT CAISGSWTDTQYF TRBV10-3 13 TRBJ2-3 TRBD2 many
TGTGCCAGCAGCTTAGAGTTTCCGGGGGCTCAAGGCGAGCAGTACTTC CASSLEFPGAQGEQYF TRBV11-2 16 TRBJ2-7 . many
TGTGCCAGCAGTTTCGCGGCGGGGACCGCCAATCAGCCCCAGCATTTT CASSFAAGTANQPQHF TRBV12-3/TRBV12-4 16 TRBJ1-5 . many
TGTGCCAGCAGTCCCCTGGGAACAGCTAACACTGAAGCTTTCTTT CASSPLGTANTEAFF TRBV27 15 TRBJ1-1 . many
TGTGCCAGCAGCCCCTCCCTAGCGGGAGCTTATAATGAGCAGTTCTTC CASSPSLAGAYNEQFF TRBV4-2 16 TRBJ2-1 TRBD2 many
TGTGCCAGCAGTCCAGGCCCGGGGGGAAACTACGAGCAGTACTTC CASSPGPGGNYEQYF TRBV27 15 TRBJ2-7 TRBD2 .
TGTGCCAGCACCCGCCTAGGGGGCCGCGGTGTTTGGAACACTGAAGCTTTCTTT CASTRLGGRGVWNTEAFF TRBV6-2/TRBV6-3 18 TRBJ1-1 TRBD1 .
TGTGCCAGCACTCGACAGGGTAGCTCCTACGAGCAGTACTTC CASTRQGSSYEQYF TRBV6-2/TRBV6-3 14 TRBJ2-7 TRBD1 .
TGCGCCAGCAGCTTGCAGGGTGATTATAATTCACCCCTCCACTTT CASSLQGDYNSPLHF TRBV5-1 15 TRBJ1-6 . many
TGTGCCATCAGACAGGGCGGTGGCACTGAAGCTTTCTTT CAIRQGGGTEAFF TRBV10-3 13 TRBJ1-1 . .
TGTGCCTGGGGGTCGAGCTCCAGCGGTTCACCCCTCCACTTT CAWGSSSSGSPLHF TRBV30 14 TRBJ1-6 . .
TGTGCCAGCAGTTACACACCGCAAGTGTATAATTCACCCCTCCACTTT CASSYTPQVYNSPLHF TRBV6-2/TRBV6-3 16 TRBJ1-6 . medium-sized
TGTGCCACCAGTCCTGGGACTAGCCGAGAGACCCAGTACTTC CATSPGTSRETQYF TRBV24-1 14 TRBJ2-5 TRBD2 .
TGTGCCAGCAGCCAAAGGGGAACTAGCGGGAGTTCCAAAAACATTCAGTACTTC CASSQRGTSGSSKNIQYF TRBV6-1 18 TRBJ2-4 TRBD2 once
TGTGCCATCAGTATACAGGAGAACTATGGCTACACCTTC CAISIQENYGYTF TRBV10-3 13 TRBJ1-2 . many
TGTGCCAGCAGTCTTGGACAAGAACTGGTTAATCAGCCCCAGCATTTT CASSLGQELVNQPQHF TRBV6-1 16 TRBJ1-5 . many
TGTGCCAGCAGTTTTGCAGGGGCTGGGAGCTACACCTTC CASSFAGAGSYTF TRBV27 13 TRBJ1-2 . .
TGCAGCGCCGTGACCATCCTGACAGGGGTGAACACTGAAGCTTTCTTT CSAVTILTGVNTEAFF TRBV29-1 16 TRBJ1-1 TRBD1 few
TGTGCCAGCAGCCCTGACACTGAAGCTTTCTTT CASSPDTEAFF TRBV18 11 TRBJ1-1 . many
TGTGCCAGTTCCGGTAGCTATGGCTACACCTTC CASSGSYGYTF TRBV10-3 11 TRBJ1-2 . .
TGTGCCAGCAGCCCCAGCGACAGAGAAGAGACCCAGTACTTC CASSPSDREETQYF TRBV28 14 TRBJ2-5 . many
TGTGCCAGCAGCACAGACAGGGGGCTGCTAGCCTCACCCCTCCACTTT CASSTDRGLLASPLHF TRBV7-9 16 TRBJ1-6 TRBD1 many
TGTGCCAGCAGTTCCAGGGACAGGGACGAGCAGTACTTC CASSSRDRDEQYF TRBV12-3/TRBV12-4 13 TRBJ2-7 TRBD1 .
TGTGCCAGCAGTACGGACCTCCGCTCTGGAAACACCATATATTTT CASSTDLRSGNTIYF TRBV6-5 15 TRBJ1-3 . many
TGTGCCGGGGGGAACGGAAACTACGAGCAGTACTTC CAGGNGNYEQYF TRBV6-4 12 TRBJ2-7 . .
TGTGCCAGCAGTGAATTCGGGGGCTCGGATCAGCCCCAGCATTTT CASSEFGGSDQPQHF TRBV6-1 15 TRBJ1-5 . many
TGTGCCAGCAGCCCCGGGTATTCTGGAAACACCATATATTTT CASSPGYSGNTIYF TRBV13 14 TRBJ1-3 . many
TGTGCCAGCAGCCAAGAAGGACAGGCCTACGAGCAGTACTTC CASSQEGQAYEQYF TRBV6-1 14 TRBJ2-7 TRBD1 once
TGTGCCAGCAGTTACGGTTCAGGGTGGAGCACTGAAGCTTTCTTT CASSYGSGWSTEAFF TRBV6-2/TRBV6-3 15 TRBJ1-1 . .
TGTGCAGCAAGGTCGGCGGGGACTAAAAACATTCAGTACTTC CAARSAGTKNIQYF TRBV11-2 14 TRBJ2-4 . .
TGTGCCAGCAGCTTAGGTGTCGGGATGCTCGTTGGGACCCAGTACTTC CASSLGVGMLVGTQYF TRBV7-2 16 TRBJ2-5 . .
TGTGCCAGCAGCGGATACAGGGATGGTGGCTACACCTTC CASSGYRDGGYTF TRBV7-8 13 TRBJ1-2 . .
TGTGCCAGCAGCTCAGAGTTGAAACAAGAGACCCAGTACTTC CASSSELKQETQYF TRBV11-3 14 TRBJ2-5 . many
TGTGCCAGCACGCCAGGTGGGGCCAACGTCCTGACTTTC CASTPGGANVLTF TRBV2 13 TRBJ2-6 . few
TGTGCCAGCATTACCAAGGAAGCTTTCTTT CASITKEAFF TRBV6-2/TRBV6-3 10 TRBJ1-1 . few
TGTGCCAGCAGTCGGACAGCTACAATGAACACTGAAGCTTTCTTT CASSRTATMNTEAFF TRBV6-2/TRBV6-3 15 TRBJ1-1 . .
TGTGCCAGCAGTCTAAAACCTGGGGCGTATAGCAATCAGCCCCAGCATTTT CASSLKPGAYSNQPQHF TRBV2 17 TRBJ1-5 . many
TGTGCCAGCAGCCCCTGGACCGGGGAGCAGTACTTC CASSPWTGEQYF TRBV11-2 12 TRBJ2-7 . many
TGTGCCAGTAACGAGAACACTGAAGCTTTCTTT CASNENTEAFF TRBV19 11 TRBJ1-1 . many
TGTGCCAGCAGCCAATTACTTACAGGGACGGAACGGCGAAACACCGGGGAGCTGTTTTTT CASSQLLTGTERRNTGELFF TRBV13 20 TRBJ2-2 . .